This T cell receptor beta chain was obtained from a study of beta chain features in type 1 diabetes. Study-wide results and limits: Type 1 diabetes patients had VDJ junctions that carried fewer insertions and more deletions. Patients' naive, central memory and regulatory TCRB repertoires appeared more alike than those of healthy donors. Type 1 diabetes patients had moderately but significantly shorter TCRB CDR3s in all four CD4+ subsets.

Every bit of the isolated RNA underwent reverse transcription, so sequencing read expressed TCRB transcripts. The table came from immunoSEQ multiplex PCR; TCRdb's copy has only in-frame clones and leaves some out. The table has just under 150,000 clones, more than 9% seen once. This clone was recorded at least ten times. Its antigen remains unidentified. This sequence originates from a man aged 18-30 years in good health. The sequenced sample consisted of naive CD4+ T cells from blood.

CDR3 nucleotides: TGTGCCAGCAGCATAGACAGGGAACGCGAAAAACTGTTTTTT. It encodes CASSIDREREKLFF. The rearrangement links TRBV9 to TRBJ1-4, with 7 bases identical to TRBD1. Per germline, CDR1 SGDLS and CDR2 YYNGEE. The V gene end was trimmed by 4 bases and the J gene end by 8 bases; junction bases not matched to a gene: 8. The CDR3 totals 14 residues.